This entry lists 15 T cell receptor beta chains sequenced from one sample in a study of cytomegalovirus exposure and HLA in healthy donors. PCR involved 60 Vbeta and 13 Jbeta primers. TCRdb keeps only in-frame clones here, not all; method: immunoSEQ multiplex PCR. The sample carries 200,000 or so clones, approximately 80% recorded once. Sample: PBMCs. These receptors came from a woman aged 25 to 39 in good health and CMV-seronegative.

This chain links TRBV30 with TRBJ1-3; a weak D match, TRBD1 (5 bases). This CDR3 comprises 16 residues. CDR1 is GTSNPN, CDR2 SVGIG, per germline (reference sequence). The V and J ends lost 0 bases and 3 bases respectively, with 15 bases between them. Here the CDR3 reads CAWSVGTGYGGNTIYF. CDR3 coding DNA: TGTGCCTGGAGTGTAGGAACAGGTTATGGTGGAAACACCATATATTTT.

The chain links TRBV7-2 to TRBJ2-1; no clear D. The CDR3 runs 12 residues. Trimming pared 6 bases from V and 8 bases from J, leaving 11 bases between. Germline CDR1 reads SGHTA; CDR2 reads FQGNSA. The DNA for the CDR3 is TGTGCCAGCAGTAAGGAGAGCGATGAGCAGTTCTTC. This codes for CASSKESDEQFF.

The chain combines TRBV7-3 with TRBJ2-3; weak D call: TRBD2 (6 bases). V lost 4 bases to trimming and J lost 3 bases, with 20 bases between them. Germline V CDR1 and CDR2: SGHTA, FQGTGA. This CDR3 contains 17 residues. The CDR3 sequence is CASSSSGLSRGTDTQYF. CDR3 DNA sequence: TGTGCCAGCAGCTCCTCAGGACTATCGAGAGGGACAGATACGCAGTATTTT.

The chain combines TRBV27 with TRBJ1-6, with TRBD1 matching 7 bases. Trimming removed 6 bases from V and 14 bases from J; junction bases left unmatched: 13. Looked up from germline, CDR1 is MNHEY and CDR2 is SMNVEV (reference sequence). The CDR3 extends over 14 amino acids. CDR3 in amino acids: CASSTGTALFTLHF. CDR3 DNA: TGTGCCAGCAGCACCGGGACAGCCCTTTTCACCCTCCACTTT.

This chain links TRBV4-1 with TRBJ2-2, with 9 bases identical to TRBD2. J lost 4 bases, V lost 1 base, and 10 bases had no gene match. Germline V gene lookup returns CDR1 MGHRA and CDR2 YSYEKL. The CDR3 has 18 residues. This CDR3 reads CASSQALSRGGVTGELFF. In nucleotides, the CDR3 is TGCGCCAGCAGCCAAGCGTTGTCGCGGGGGGGCGTCACCGGGGAGCTGTTTTTT.

The gene calls are TRBV6-5 and TRBJ2-1; D uncertain. Looked up from germline, CDR1 is MNHEY and CDR2 is SVGAGI. With 8 bases removed from V and 0 bases from J, the gap between germline ends came to 8 bases. CDR3 size: 13 residues. CDR3 sequence: CASSASSYNEQFF. CDR3 nucleotides: TGTGCCAGCTCTGCGAGCTCCTACAATGAGCAGTTCTTC.

This clone was seen at least ten times. This chain joins TRBV9 and TRBJ2-1; a weak D match, TRBD1 (5 bases). CDR3 length: 15 residues. Deletions cut 6 bases from V and 4 bases from J, with 17 bases between. Germline assignment: CDR1 SGDLS and CDR2 YYNGEE. CDR3 amino acids: CASTPGDRVYNEQFF. The CDR3 bases are TGTGCCAGCACCCCTGGTGACAGAGTGTACAATGAGCAGTTCTTC.

Concerning this clone: A junction end diverges from the germline sequence, so it may reflect a read error. V gene TRBV6-4 combines with J gene TRBJ1-1; D remains unclear. Germline assignment: CDR1 MRHNA and CDR2 SNTAGT. The CDR3 extends over 13 amino acids. The chain's CDR3 is CAGSLEANTEAFF. Here the CDR3 DNA reads TGTGCCGGCAGTCTAGAGGCGAACACTGAAGCTTTCTTT.

This chain links TRBV4-1 with TRBJ1-2; tentative D call: TRBD1 (5 bases). The CDR3 has 19 residues. Trimming cost V 0 bases and J 7 bases, with 27 bases left between them. Germline assignment: CDR1 MGHRA and CDR2 YSYEKL. The CDR3 is CASSQDFLNPTARSRGYTF. The CDR3 DNA is TGCGCCAGCAGCCAAGATTTTCTAAACCCGACAGCTCGGAGTCGTGGCTACACCTTC.

The V and J genes are TRBV14 and TRBJ1-3; 8 nucleotides align to TRBD1. Looked up from germline, CDR1 is SGHDN and CDR2 is FVKESK. The ends lost 4 bases at V and 0 bases at J; junction bases unmatched: 5. This CDR3 has 16 residues. The CDR3: CASSLGTGGSGNTIYF. The CDR3 region has the DNA TGTGCCAGCAGCCTCGGAACAGGGGGCTCTGGAAACACCATATATTTT.

The CDR3 sequence is CASSFQGVTNSPLHF. CDR3 bases: TGTGCCAGCAGCTTCCAGGGGGTTACTAATTCACCCCTCCACTTT. The chain uses TRBV7-9 and TRBJ1-6; 7 nucleotides line up with TRBD1. Losses at the gene ends were 3 bases for V and 6 bases for J; bases not matched to a gene: 5. Germline-derived CDR1 and CDR2 are SEHNR and FQNEAQ (reference sequence). The CDR3 has 15 amino acids. Complete variable domain (other parts from reference TRBV7-9 and TRBJ1-6): DTGVSQNPRHKITKRGQNVTFRCDPISEHNRLYWYRQTLGQGPEFLTYFQNEAQLEKSRLLSDRFSAERPKGSFSTLEIQRTEQGDSAMYLCASSFQGVTNSPLHFGNGTRLTVT.

The V gene is TRBV30, the J gene TRBJ2-3, with TRBD2 as a possible D gene (5 bases). Trimming took 0 bases from V and 2 from J, leaving 9 bases between them. This CDR3 is 14 amino acids long. Germline V gene sequence: CDR1 GTSNPN, CDR2 SVGIG (reference sequence). The CDR3: CAWSVNGNTDTQYF. DNA of the CDR3: TGTGCCTGGAGTGTAAACGGGAACACAGATACGCAGTATTTT.

The gene calls are TRBV5-1 and TRBJ1-1; 8 nucleotides match TRBD1. The J segment lost 3 bases and the V segment lost 1 base, leaving 5 bases of the junction unmatched. CDR3 length: 15 residues. Germline lookup yields CDR1 SGHRS and CDR2 YFSETQ. CDR3 coding DNA: TGCGCCAGCAGCTTGACAGGGGGAGGGTACACTGAAGCTTTCTTT. Its protein product is CASSLTGGGYTEAFF.

The rearrangement uses TRBV7-3 and TRBJ2-1; the D gene is possibly TRBD2 (7 bases). CDR3 length equals 18 residues. With 0 bases removed from V and 7 bases from J, the gap between germline ends came to 22 bases. Germline CDR1 SGHTA, CDR2 FQGTGA. CDR3 residues: CASSLTPPGRGGQNEQFF. DNA of the CDR3: TGTGCCAGCAGCTTAACCCCACCAGGGAGGGGGGGCCAGAATGAGCAGTTCTTC.

The CDR3 DNA is TGCGCCAGCAGCCCGGACAGGGCCCAAGAGACCCAGTACTTC. This translates into CASSPDRAQETQYF. The rearrangement uses TRBV4-1 and TRBJ2-5, with TRBD1 matching over 8 bases. V shed 4 bases, J shed 1 base, and the junction held 2 bases outside the gene matches. The CDR3 has 14 amino acids. CDR1 is MGHRA, CDR2 YSYEKL, per germline.